These 18 T cell receptor beta chains share one sample of origin, sequenced in a study of shared clonotypes between healthy human individuals. This table comes from immunoSEQ multiplex PCR, and its TCRdb copy is limited to in-frame clones, with some not included. The sample lists roughly 2 million clones, 90% to 97% seen once, with roughly 0.13% in the top ten. The sequencing input was naive CD4+ T cells sorted from blood. Described subset: CD45RA+ positively selected. Source of these receptors: a man aged 18 to 30 in good health.

This chain links TRBV9 with TRBJ2-1, with TRBD2 matching 7 bases. J lost 3 bases, V lost 4 bases, and 4 bases had no gene match. CDR1 and CDR2 from the germline V gene are SGDLS and YYNGEE. The CDR3 extends over 14 amino acids. The CDR3: CASSHGGNYNEQFF. The CDR3, as DNA: TGTGCCAGCAGCCACGGGGGGAACTACAATGAGCAGTTCTTC.

The chain carries TRBV4-1 and TRBJ2-7; D is uncertain. The CDR3 totals 15 residues. The germline V gene encodes CDR1 MGHRA and CDR2 YSYEKL. V was clipped by 3 bases and J by 2 bases, with 14 bases between them. The CDR3 is CASSQLGLAPYEQYF. DNA of the CDR3: TGCGCCAGCAGCCAGCTAGGGCTGGCTCCCTACGAGCAGTACTTC.

The J gene is TRBJ1-4, the V gene TRBV18; D unclear. Trimming shortened V by 2 bases and J by 7 bases, and 14 bases separated the two germline ends. This CDR3 is 15 amino acids long. CDR1 and CDR2 (germline): KGHSH, LQKENI. The CDR3 DNA is TGTGCCAGCTCACCAAACCCCATCGTTGGTGAAAAACTGTTTTTT. This translates into CASSPNPIVGEKLFF.

V and J are TRBV9 and TRBJ1-2; D call uncertain. Germline CDR1 reads SGDLS; CDR2 reads YYNGEE. The V end was cut by 3 bases, the J end by 2 bases, with 11 bases between. There are 14 residues in the CDR3. The CDR3 spells CASSADPGNYGYTF. CDR3 in DNA: TGTGCCAGCAGCGCCGACCCCGGGAACTATGGCTACACCTTC.

The chain couples TRBV7-9 to TRBJ1-4, with D perhaps TRBD1 (5 bases). The CDR3 runs 16 residues. The germline V and J ends were trimmed by 2 bases and 7 bases, with 17 bases remaining between them. Germline loops: CDR1 SEHNR, CDR2 FQNEAQ (reference sequence). CDR3 sequence reads: CASSLMGGGAPEKLFF. DNA of the CDR3: TGTGCCAGCAGCTTAATGGGGGGAGGAGCGCCTGAAAAACTGTTTTTT.

The chain employs TRBV2 and TRBJ2-7; D perhaps matches TRBD1 (5 bases). Germline CDR1 SNHLY, CDR2 FYNNEI. The CDR3 has 12 residues. Trimming took off 6 bases at V and 7 bases at J, with 13 bases between the two ends. CDR3 coding DNA: TGTGCCAGCAGCGCTCTTGGGGCTGAGCAGTACTTC. It specifies CASSALGAEQYF.

Comments on this clone: Other DNA sequences from this sample encode an identical CDR3 as well. The genes are TRBV6-1 and TRBJ2-7; tentative D call: TRBD1 (6 bases). Deletions cut 8 bases from V and 2 bases from J, with 10 bases between. CDR3 size: 12 residues. Germline lookup yields CDR1 MNHNS and CDR2 SASEGT. CDR3 sequence: CASSRTAYEQYF. The DNA for the CDR3 is TGTGCCAGCTCCAGGACAGCCTACGAGCAGTACTTC.

The rearrangement links TRBV7-9 to TRBJ2-7; no reliable D call. The CDR3 spans 13 residues. Trimming took 2 bases from V and 5 from J, leaving 10 bases between them. The germline V gene encodes CDR1 SEHNR and CDR2 FQNEAQ (reference sequence). The CDR3 region is CASSLTIDNEQYF. The CDR3 DNA reads as TGTGCCAGCAGCTTAACCATTGACAACGAGCAGTACTTC.

V usage is TRBV5-1 and J usage is TRBJ1-4; perhaps TRBD1 as D (5 bases). The CDR3 length is 16 residues. Looked up from germline, CDR1 is SGHRS and CDR2 is YFSETQ. The V end lost 0 bases, the J end lost 1 base, and 10 bases lay between the germline ends. CDR3 in DNA: TGCGCCAGCAGCTTGGGCGGCCAGGGAACTAATGAAAAACTGTTTTTT. Its protein is CASSLGGQGTNEKLFF.

This clone was seen only a few times. Different DNA sequences within this sample yield the same CDR3. This chain uses TRBV7-9 with TRBJ1-2, with TRBD1 matching over 9 bases. CDR3 length: 15 amino acids. Germline assignment: CDR1 SEHNR and CDR2 FQNEAQ (reference sequence). J was trimmed by 2 bases and V by 5 bases; bases with no gene match: 6. The CDR3 DNA reads TGTGCCAGCAGCCCTCCCGGGACAGGGAACTATGGCTACACCTTC. Translated: CASSPPGTGNYGYTF.

Concerning this clone: This specimen includes other DNA sequences encoding the same CDR3. The chain recombines TRBV19 with TRBJ1-5; possible D gene TRBD1, 6 bases. Germline loops: CDR1 LNHDA, CDR2 SQIVND (reference sequence). V lost 5 bases and J lost 4, with 9 bases in between. The CDR3 totals 13 residues. This CDR3 reads CASSPQGNQPQHF. CDR3 sequence (DNA): TGTGCCAGTAGTCCACAGGGTAATCAGCCCCAGCATTTT.

This clone was counted a single time. The chain has TRBV7-9 and TRBJ1-1; 7 nucleotides align to TRBD1. The CDR3 length is 14 residues. With 5 bases clipped from V and 1 base from J, the junction kept 4 bases outside the gene matches. CDR1 and CDR2 (germline): SEHNR, FQNEAQ (reference sequence). CDR3 protein: CASSGDSQNTEAFF. CDR3 coding DNA: TGTGCCAGCAGCGGGGACAGCCAGAACACTGAAGCTTTCTTT.

This clone was detected only once. V gene TRBV21-1 combines with J gene TRBJ1-2. TRBV21-1 is a pseudogene locus. This CDR3 region has 14 residues. In DNA form, the CDR3 reads TGTGCCAGCAGCAAATGGACGGAGAACTATGGCTACACCTTC. Translation: CASSKWTENYGYTF.

The rearrangement joins TRBV11-1 to TRBJ2-2; 10 positions match TRBD1. Germline-derived CDR1 and CDR2 are SGHAT and FQDESV (reference sequence). The CDR3 consists of 15 residues. The ends lost 3 bases at V and 6 bases at J; junction bases unmatched: 4. The CDR3 DNA follows: TGTGCCAGCAGCTTGGGGACAGGGGCGTCCGGGGAGCTGTTTTTT. Translation: CASSLGTGASGELFF.

The chain couples TRBV6-1 to TRBJ2-3; 8 positions agree with TRBD2. Germline CDR1 and CDR2: MNHNS and SASEGT. After removal of 6 bases from V and 3 bases from J, the junction contained 8 bases not matched to a gene. The CDR3 consists of 15 residues. Written as DNA, the CDR3 is TGTGCCAGCAGCTCCCGGGGGGGACTTACAGATACGCAGTATTTT. Protein product: CASSSRGGLTDTQYF.

The CDR3 protein is CASSPGGLAGVAGEQYF. CDR3 in DNA: TGTGCCAGCAGCCCTGGAGGCCTAGCGGGAGTAGCGGGGGAGCAGTACTTC. This rearrangement joins TRBV5-6 to TRBJ2-7; 10 bases line up with TRBD2. CDR3 length equals 17 residues. V shed 4 bases, J shed 7 bases, and the junction held 17 bases outside the gene matches. Germline V gene data show CDR1 as SGHDT and CDR2 as YYEEEE.

The chain is built from TRBV2 and TRBJ1-1; 8 nucleotides match TRBD1. The CDR3 is 14 residues long. Germline V gene lookup returns CDR1 SNHLY and CDR2 FYNNEI. Germline trimming cut 6 bases from V and 1 base from J; bases unmatched to any gene: 4. In DNA form, the CDR3 reads TGTGCCAGCAGCACACAGGGGGAGAACACTGAAGCTTTCTTT. Translating it yields CASSTQGENTEAFF.

The rearrangement links TRBV19 to TRBJ2-7, with 7 bases lining up with TRBD1. J gave up 3 bases and V 3 bases, and 11 bases lay outside the gene matches. CDR3 size: 16 residues. Germline V gene sequence: CDR1 LNHDA, CDR2 SQIVND (reference sequence). The CDR3: CASSIIFRDSHYEQYF. The CDR3 DNA reads as TGTGCCAGTAGTATCATCTTCCGGGACAGCCACTACGAGCAGTACTTC.